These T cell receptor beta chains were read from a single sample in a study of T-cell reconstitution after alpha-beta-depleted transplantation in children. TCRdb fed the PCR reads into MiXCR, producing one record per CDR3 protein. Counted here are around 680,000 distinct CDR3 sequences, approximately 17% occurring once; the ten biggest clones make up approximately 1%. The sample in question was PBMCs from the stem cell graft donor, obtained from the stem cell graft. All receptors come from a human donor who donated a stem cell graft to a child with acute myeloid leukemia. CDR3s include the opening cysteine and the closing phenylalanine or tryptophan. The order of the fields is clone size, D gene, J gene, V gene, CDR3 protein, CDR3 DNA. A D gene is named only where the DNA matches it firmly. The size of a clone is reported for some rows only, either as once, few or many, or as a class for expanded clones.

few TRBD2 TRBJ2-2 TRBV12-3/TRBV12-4 CASSPLGRTTGELFF TGTGCCAGCAGTCCCCTCGGGAGGACCACCGGGGAGCTGTTTTTT
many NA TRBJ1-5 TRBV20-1 CSASSSRQPQHF TGCAGTGCTTCCTCCTCCAGGCAGCCCCAGCATTTT
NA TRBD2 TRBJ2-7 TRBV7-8 CASSFQRGGLLGEQYF TGTGCCAGCAGCTTCCAGCGCGGGGGTCTACTAGGCGAGCAGTACTTC
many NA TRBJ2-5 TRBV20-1 CSVPGGGQLRTETQYF TGCAGTGTTCCGGGGGGCGGTCAGTTGAGGACGGAGACCCAGTACTTC
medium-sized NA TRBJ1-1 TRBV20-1 CSARDGPGLDFF TGCAGTGCTAGAGATGGGCCGGGGTTGGATTTCTTT
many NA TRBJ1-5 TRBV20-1 CSAEGHLGQPQHF TGCAGTGCCGAGGGACACCTCGGTCAGCCCCAGCATTTT
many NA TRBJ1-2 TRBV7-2 CASRRQSNYGYTF TGTGCCAGCAGGCGACAGAGTAACTATGGCTACACCTTC
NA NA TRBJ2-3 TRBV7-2 CASSLEGFYTDTQYF TGTGCCAGCAGCTTAGAGGGGTTTTACACAGATACGCAGTATTTT
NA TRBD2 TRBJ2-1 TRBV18 CASSLSGASGGAAEQFF TGTGCCAGCTCACTTTCCGGGGCTAGCGGGGGGGCCGCTGAGCAGTTCTTC
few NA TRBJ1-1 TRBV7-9 CASSGLGRGTEAFF TGTGCCAGCAGCGGATTAGGAAGGGGGACTGAAGCTTTCTTT
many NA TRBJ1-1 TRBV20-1 CSARDFPDRTNTEAFF TGCAGTGCTAGAGACTTCCCCGACAGGACTAACACTGAAGCTTTCTTT
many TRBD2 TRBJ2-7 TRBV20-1 CSARRGLAAYEQYF TGCAGTGCTAGGAGGGGACTAGCCGCCTACGAGCAGTACTTC
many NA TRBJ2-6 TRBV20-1 CSASRVGRGANVLTF TGCAGTGCTAGCCGTGTGGGGCGGGGGGCCAACGTCCTGACTTTC
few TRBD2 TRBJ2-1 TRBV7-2 CASSLVQRGAGNEQFF TGTGCCAGCAGCTTAGTTCAGCGGGGGGCGGGTAATGAGCAGTTCTTC
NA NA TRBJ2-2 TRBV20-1 CSALMAGMYTGELFF TGCAGTGCCCTGATGGCAGGGATGTACACCGGGGAGCTGTTTTTT
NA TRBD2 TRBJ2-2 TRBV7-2 CASSFSPGGGELFF TGTGCCAGCAGCTTCTCGCCGGGGGGCGGGGAGCTGTTTTTT
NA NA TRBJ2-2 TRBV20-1 CSANDLGKNTGELFF TGCAGTGCTAATGATCTGGGGAAGAACACCGGGGAGCTGTTTTTT
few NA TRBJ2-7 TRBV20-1 CSAPSATQEWGYEQYF TGCAGTGCTCCCTCCGCGACCCAGGAATGGGGCTACGAGCAGTACTTC
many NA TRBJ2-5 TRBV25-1 CASGPQSQETQYF TGTGCCAGCGGGCCGCAGTCCCAAGAGACCCAGTACTTC
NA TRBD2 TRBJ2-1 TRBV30 CACRALGPLADAEQFF TGTGCCTGTCGTGCTTTAGGGCCCCTAGCGGATGCTGAGCAGTTCTTC
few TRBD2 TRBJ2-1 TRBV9 CASSVGTSGVTGEQFF TGTGCCAGCAGCGTTGGGACTAGCGGGGTAACGGGTGAGCAGTTCTTC
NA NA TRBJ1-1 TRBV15 CATSRKQTPVRDRSTEAFF TGTGCCACCAGCAGAAAGCAAACCCCAGTCAGGGATAGGAGCACTGAAGCTTTCTTT
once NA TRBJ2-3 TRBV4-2 CASSHYRVGDTQYF TGTGCCAGCAGCCACTACAGGGTTGGAGATACGCAGTATTTT
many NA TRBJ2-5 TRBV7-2 CASTSGAETQYF TGTGCCAGCACCTCAGGGGCAGAGACCCAGTACTTC
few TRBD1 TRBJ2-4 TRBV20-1 CCARDSGTGLAKNIQYF TGCTGTGCTAGAGACTCCGGGACAGGACTAGCCAAAAACATTCAGTACTTC
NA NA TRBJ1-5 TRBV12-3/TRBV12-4 CASSVASLSNQPQHF TGTGCCAGCAGTGTGGCCAGCCTTAGCAATCAGCCCCAGCATTTT
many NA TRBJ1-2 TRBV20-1 CSARAVGYTF TGCAGTGCTAGGGCAGTTGGCTACACCTTC
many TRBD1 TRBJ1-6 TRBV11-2 CASSLGGTVRNSPLHF TGTGCCAGCAGCTTAGGGGGGACAGTGCGTAATTCACCCCTCCACTTT
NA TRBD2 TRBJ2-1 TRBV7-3 CASSLSGGGHNEQFF TGTGCCAGCAGCTTAAGCGGGGGGGGACACAATGAGCAGTTCTTC
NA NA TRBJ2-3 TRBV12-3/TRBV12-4 CASSLTPDTQYF TGTGCCAGCAGTTTAACTCCAGATACGCAGTATTTT
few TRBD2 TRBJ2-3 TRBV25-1 CASSEVGLGLTDTQYF TGTGCCAGCAGTGAAGTGGGACTAGGGCTCACAGATACGCAGTATTTT
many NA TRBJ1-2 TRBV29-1 CSVETGSGYGYTF TGCAGCGTTGAAACAGGTTCCGGCTATGGCTACACCTTC
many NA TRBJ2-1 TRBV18 CASSPLQGSSYNEQFF TGTGCCAGCTCACCACTACAGGGAAGCTCCTACAATGAGCAGTTCTTC
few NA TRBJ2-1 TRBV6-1 CASSALTVYNEQFF TGTGCCAGCAGTGCTTTGACAGTTTACAATGAGCAGTTCTTC
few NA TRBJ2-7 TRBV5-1 CASSPDGAYEQYF TGCGCCAGCAGCCCGGACGGTGCCTACGAGCAGTACTTC
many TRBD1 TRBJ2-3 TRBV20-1 CSASVRQGVKDTQYF TGCAGTGCTAGCGTGCGACAGGGGGTGAAAGATACGCAGTATTTT
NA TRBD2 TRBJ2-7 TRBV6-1 CASNLLAGGPFYEQYF TGTGCCAGCAACCTACTAGCGGGGGGGCCTTTCTACGAGCAGTACTTC
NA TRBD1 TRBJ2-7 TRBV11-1 CASSLRTGAYEQYF TGTGCCAGCAGCCTCAGGACAGGGGCCTACGAGCAGTACTTC
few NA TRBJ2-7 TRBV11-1 CASSYDRMGGYEQYF TGTGCCAGCAGCTACGACAGGATGGGGGGCTACGAGCAGTACTTC
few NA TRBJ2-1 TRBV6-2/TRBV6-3 CASSYGPAYNEQFF TGTGCCAGCAGTTACGGCCCCGCCTACAATGAGCAGTTCTTC
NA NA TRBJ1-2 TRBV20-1 CSATSLYGYTF TGCAGTGCCACGTCACTCTATGGCTACACCTTC
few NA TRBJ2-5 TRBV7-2 CASSPGTLSSAETQYF TGTGCCAGCAGCCCGGGGACTCTATCTTCCGCCGAGACCCAGTACTTC